This T cell receptor (beta chain) was recovered during a study of T cell clusters in autoimmune cytopenias. This clonotype registers medium-sized by frequency. Its target is not known. TRB rearrangements were amplified by touch-down multiplex PCR with mixed TRB-A/B primers. TCRdb re-called the multiplex PCR reads; every CDR3 protein appears as one record, without DNA. The sample has approximately 6,600 distinct CDR3 sequences. Findings and caveats of the study: TRB repertoire shifts in secondary cytopenia and chronic lymphocytic leukemia mostly reflected lymphoma, not autoimmunity. Primary autoimmune cytopenia patients appeared to lack physiological T cell clusters present in healthy donors.

TRB was amplified from around 0.25 ug of peripheral blood genomic DNA per sample. The CDR3 contains 16 residues. Germline-derived CDR1 and CDR2 are KGHSH and LQKENI. The chain employs TRBV18 and TRBJ2-1; as DNA is missing, the TRBD2 call by TCRdb cannot be tested. This TCR was recovered from a human donor with an autoimmune cytopenia or autoimmune hepatitis (not recorded which). The sample comprised peripheral blood. CDR3 loop: CASSPTTSLASNEQFF.